This is a list of T cell receptor beta chains from one sample in a study of blood T cell repertoires in COVID-19. Profiling relied on immunoSEQ multiplex PCR, and the TCRdb table lists in-frame clones only, not all of them. The table has roughly 520,000 clones, 85% to 90% seen once; the top ten hold about 2%. Sequenced sample: PBMCs or T cells enriched from blood (not recorded which). The receptor set was obtained from a middle-aged woman who had recovered from COVID-19. Both conserved end residues are part of each CDR3. The D gene is left open where the match is weak. Clone size appears in some rows only: once, few, many, or a class for an expanded clone.

j_gene | d_gene | abundance | v_gene | CDR3aa | CDR3nt
TRBJ2-7 | - | - | TRBV6-1 | CASSESAGHGEQYF | TGTGCCAGCAGTGAAAGCGCAGGGCACGGCGAGCAGTACTTC
TRBJ2-2 | TRBD2 | - | TRBV4-3 | CASSQTSGKTGELFF | TGCGCCAGCAGCCAAACTAGCGGGAAGACCGGGGAGCTGTTTTTT
TRBJ1-1 | TRBD1 | - | TRBV7-9 | CASSSYPGGMNTEAFF | TGTGCCAGCAGCTCGTACCCAGGGGGGATGAACACTGAAGCTTTCTTT
TRBJ1-2 | TRBD1 | - | TRBV7-9 | CASSLQGANYGYTF | TGTGCCAGCAGCTTGCAGGGGGCTAACTATGGCTACACCTTC
TRBJ1-2 | - | - | TRBV9 | CASSVTEGYGYTF | TGTGCCAGCAGCGTAACAGAAGGCTATGGCTACACCTTC
TRBJ2-2 | TRBD2 | - | TRBV19 | CASSLRGEGGPVTGELFF | TGTGCCAGTAGTCTCCGGGGGGAGGGAGGGCCGGTCACCGGGGAGCTGTTTTTT
TRBJ1-1 | - | - | TRBV5-1 | CASSMDLGTKERAFF | TGCGCCAGCAGCATGGATTTAGGGACAAAAGAACGGGCTTTCTTT
TRBJ1-3 | TRBD1 | - | TRBV5-5 | CASSPTGAGNTIYF | TGTGCCAGCAGCCCTACAGGGGCTGGAAACACCATATATTTT
TRBJ2-1 | TRBD2 | - | TRBV7-9 | CASSLARREGRNEQFF | TGTGCCAGCAGCTTAGCTAGGCGGGAGGGCCGCAATGAGCAGTTCTTC
TRBJ2-1 | - | - | TRBV4-3 | CASSQGGPWHNEQFF | TGCGCCAGCAGCCAAGGGGGCCCCTGGCATAATGAGCAGTTCTTC
TRBJ1-4 | TRBD1 | - | TRBV7-9 | CASAHRGTNEKLFF | TGTGCCAGTGCCCACAGGGGAACTAATGAAAAACTGTTTTTT
TRBJ2-5 | - | - | TRBV7-7 | CASSSSTGETQYF | TGTGCCAGCAGCTCATCCACGGGAGAGACCCAGTACTTC
TRBJ2-2 | TRBD2 | - | TRBV5-1 | CASSLVTSGVSSTGELFF | TGCGCCAGCAGCTTGGTTACTAGCGGGGTTTCGAGTACCGGGGAGCTGTTTTTT
TRBJ1-4 | - | few | TRBV3-1/TRBV3-2 | CASSQYQGPGEKLFF | TGTGCCAGCAGCCAATATCAGGGGCCGGGTGAAAAACTGTTTTTT
TRBJ2-1 | - | - | TRBV3-1/TRBV3-2 | CASSPNRNEQFF | TGTGCCAGCAGCCCAAATAGAAATGAGCAGTTCTTC
TRBJ2-7 | TRBD1 | - | TRBV19 | CASSIIPGTGGDEQYF | TGTGCCAGTAGTATAATCCCCGGGACAGGGGGGGACGAGCAGTACTTC
TRBJ1-6 | TRBD1 | - | TRBV27 | CASQTGTHNSPLHF | TGTGCCAGCCAGACAGGGACCCATAATTCACCCCTCCACTTT
TRBJ2-7 | TRBD2 | - | TRBV7-9 | CASSPPSPSGSRYEQYF | TGTGCCAGCAGCCCCCCCTCTCCTAGCGGGAGTAGGTACGAGCAGTACTTC
TRBJ1-1 | TRBD1 | - | TRBV6-1 | CASSDRDSPTEAFF | TGTGCCAGCAGTGATAGGGACAGCCCAACTGAAGCTTTCTTT
TRBJ2-5 | TRBD2 | few | TRBV25-1 | CASSDFGVVSGGQETQYF | TGTGCCAGCAGTGATTTCGGTGTAGTGAGCGGGGGTCAAGAGACCCAGTACTTC
TRBJ2-3 | - | - | TRBV5-1 | CASSPREAKSTDTQYF | TGCGCCAGCAGCCCAAGGGAGGCTAAAAGCACAGATACGCAGTATTTT
TRBJ1-5 | TRBD1 | - | TRBV18 | CASSPSNYRGRSNQPQHF | TGTGCCAGCTCACCATCCAATTACAGGGGACGTAGCAATCAGCCCCAGCATTTT
TRBJ1-1 | TRBD1 | - | TRBV19 | CASSIRGRTEAFF | TGTGCCAGTAGTATCAGGGGGCGAACTGAAGCTTTCTTT
TRBJ1-1 | - | - | TRBV30 | CASRRTGEAFF | TGTGCCTCGCGGAGGACGGGTGAAGCTTTCTTT
TRBJ2-2 | TRBD1 | - | TRBV19 | CASQGTGLKAGELFF | TGTGCCAGTCAAGGGACAGGGCTTAAGGCCGGGGAGCTGTTTTTT
TRBJ1-4 | - | - | TRBV12-5 | CASLESEKLFF | TGTGCTAGTTTAGAGTCCGAAAAACTGTTTTTT
TRBJ2-1 | - | - | TRBV19 | CASLRRDRNEQFF | TGTGCCAGCCTCCGCAGGGATCGAAATGAGCAGTTCTTC
TRBJ2-7 | - | - | TRBV6-5 | CASKPGTSFYEQYF | TGTGCCAGCAAACCGGGGACATCTTTCTACGAGCAGTACTTC
TRBJ1-2 | TRBD1 | - | TRBV9 | CASSRDRPGTSYGYTF | TGTGCCAGCAGCCGGGACAGGCCTGGAACCTCCTATGGCTACACCTTC
TRBJ1-1 | - | - | TRBV10-3 | CAIMYREGTEAFF | TGTGCCATAATGTACAGGGAAGGCACTGAAGCTTTCTTT
TRBJ1-2 | - | once | TRBV27 | CASSFSTPTGGYGYTF | TGTGCCAGCAGTTTTTCAACCCCGACAGGAGGCTATGGCTACACCTTC
TRBJ2-3 | - | - | TRBV29-1 | CSVSMGTTGDTQYF | TGCAGCGTCTCGATGGGGACAACGGGAGATACGCAGTATTTT
TRBJ1-1 | - | - | TRBV7-7 | CASSLAGPRVGTEAFF | TGTGCCAGCAGCTTAGCGGGCCCGAGGGTGGGCACTGAAGCTTTCTTT
TRBJ1-2 | TRBD1 | - | TRBV19 | CATKQGAGYGYTF | TGTGCCACCAAACAGGGGGCTGGCTATGGCTACACCTTC
TRBJ1-5 | - | once | TRBV12-2 | CASRLVSGPSNQPQHF | TGTGCAAGTCGCTTAGTTTCAGGGCCGAGCAATCAGCCCCAGCATTTT
TRBJ2-7 | TRBD1 | few | TRBV7-6 | CASSQTGTGGIYEQYF | TGTGCCAGCAGCCAGACCGGGACAGGGGGTATCTACGAGCAGTACTTC
TRBJ2-2 | - | - | TRBV7-2 | CASSLDPGFTGELFF | TGTGCCAGCAGCTTAGATCCAGGGTTTACCGGGGAGCTGTTTTTT
TRBJ1-1 | - | - | TRBV6-5 | CASSYSYRPGETEAFF | TGTGCCAGCAGTTACTCGTACCGTCCCGGAGAAACTGAAGCTTTCTTT
TRBJ2-3 | TRBD2 | - | TRBV5-1 | CASSFHPSIGAGEPDTQYF | TGCGCCAGCAGCTTCCACCCCTCAATCGGGGCGGGAGAGCCAGATACGCAGTATTTT
TRBJ1-4 | TRBD1 | once | TRBV11-3 | CASSLVGTGPEKLFF | TGTGCCAGCAGCTTAGTGGGGACAGGACCTGAAAAACTGTTTTTT
TRBJ2-7 | - | - | TRBV19 | CASSIEVTVNEQYF | TGTGCCAGTAGTATAGAGGTAACGGTTAACGAGCAGTACTTC
TRBJ1-1 | TRBD1 | - | TRBV7-9 | CASSFNRGFTEAFF | TGTGCCAGCAGCTTTAACAGGGGGTTCACTGAAGCTTTCTTT
TRBJ2-5 | - | - | TRBV21-1 | CASSKAKSTTGGPIETQYF | TGTGCCAGCAGCAAAGCTAAGTCCACCACAGGGGGCCCTATAGAGACCCAGTACTTC
TRBJ1-2 | - | few | TRBV4-1 | CASSQEEGSYGYTF | TGCGCCAGCAGCCAAGAGGAGGGCAGCTATGGCTACACCTTC
TRBJ1-5 | TRBD1 | once | TRBV7-2 | CASSSTGGYQPQHF | TGTGCCAGCAGCTCCACAGGGGGCTACCAGCCCCAGCATTTT
TRBJ2-7 | - | - | TRBV7-9 | CASSLNGFGEWYF | TGTGCCAGCAGCTTAAACGGGTTTGGAGAGTGGTACTTC
TRBJ1-6 | TRBD1 | - | TRBV4-2 | CASSHAVTGANNSPLHF | TGTGCCAGCAGCCACGCCGTGACAGGGGCAAATAATTCACCCCTCCACTTT
TRBJ2-6 | - | - | TRBV11-2 | CASTPGTLSSGANVLTF | TGTGCCAGCACCCCCGGGACTCTGAGCTCTGGGGCCAACGTCCTGACTTTC
TRBJ1-2 | TRBD1 | - | TRBV6-5 | CASRSLGQGDGYTF | TGTGCCAGCAGGTCCCTGGGACAGGGGGACGGCTACACCTTC
TRBJ1-1 | TRBD1 | - | TRBV5-1 | CASRTGENTEAFF | TGCGCCAGCAGGACAGGGGAGAACACTGAAGCTTTCTTT
TRBJ1-5 | - | - | TRBV12-3/TRBV12-4 | CASSLKGGQPQHF | TGTGCCAGCAGTTTAAAGGGGGGGCAGCCCCAGCATTTT
TRBJ1-1 | TRBD1 | - | TRBV18 | CASSPDRGTEAFF | TGTGCCAGCTCCCCGGACAGGGGCACTGAAGCTTTCTTT
TRBJ1-4 | - | - | TRBV6-1 | CASSETGIYEKLFF | TGTGCCAGCAGTGAGACGGGGATCTATGAAAAACTGTTTTTT
TRBJ1-1 | TRBD1 | - | TRBV7-2 | CASSYDRVTEAFF | TGTGCCAGCAGCTATGACAGGGTAACTGAAGCTTTCTTT
TRBJ1-1 | TRBD1 | - | TRBV9 | CASSVGIRDSEAFF | TGTGCCAGCAGCGTAGGAATTAGGGACAGTGAAGCTTTCTTT
TRBJ2-3 | TRBD2 | - | TRBV19 | CASSTNGGTSGSLDTQYF | TGTGCCAGTAGTACCAACGGGGGGACTAGCGGGAGTCTAGATACGCAGTATTTT
TRBJ2-2 | - | once | TRBV5-1 | CASSSGTGELFF | TGCGCCAGCAGCTCAGGGACCGGGGAGCTGTTTTTT
TRBJ2-4 | - | - | TRBV6-2/TRBV6-3 | CASSYSRPGQNKNIQYF | TGTGCCAGCAGTTACTCGAGACCGGGACAAAACAAAAACATTCAGTACTTC
TRBJ1-2 | TRBD1 | - | TRBV11-3 | CASSDRWGQPGGGYTF | TGTGCCAGCAGCGACCGTTGGGGACAGCCCGGTGGAGGCTACACCTTC
TRBJ1-4 | TRBD1 | - | TRBV3-1/TRBV3-2 | CASSRTGSNEKLFF | TGTGCCAGCAGCCGGACAGGATCTAATGAAAAACTGTTTTTT